This TCR beta chain was sequenced for a study of naive and memory T cell subsets. Whole blood, roughly 2.5 ml, came from adult healthy volunteers. An oligonucleotide containing a UMI was ligated to the 3' end of TCR cDNA. Input was about 1 to 1000 ng of DNase-treated total RNA without cell sorting. Reverse transcription of blood and skin TCR RNA was primed at alpha and beta constant regions. Four PCR rounds used nested alpha and beta constant region primers plus the SP2 primer. TCRdb passed the 5' RACE reads through MiXCR, listing each CDR3 protein once. The sample shows over 25,000 distinct CDR3 sequences, approximately 20% of them seen only once. This clonotype has a count of ten or more. The TCR originated in a female donor in good health.

CDR3 nucleotides: TGTGCCAGCAGTGACTCGGGACTAGCGGGGGGCAATGAGCAGTTCTTC. It codes for CASSDSGLAGGNEQFF. The chain couples TRBV6-4 to TRBJ2-1, with 15 bases fitting TRBD2. After removal of 0 bases from V and 6 bases from J, the junction contained 0 bases not matched to a gene. Germline-derived CDR1 and CDR2 are MRHNA and SNTAGT. The CDR3 totals 16 residues.